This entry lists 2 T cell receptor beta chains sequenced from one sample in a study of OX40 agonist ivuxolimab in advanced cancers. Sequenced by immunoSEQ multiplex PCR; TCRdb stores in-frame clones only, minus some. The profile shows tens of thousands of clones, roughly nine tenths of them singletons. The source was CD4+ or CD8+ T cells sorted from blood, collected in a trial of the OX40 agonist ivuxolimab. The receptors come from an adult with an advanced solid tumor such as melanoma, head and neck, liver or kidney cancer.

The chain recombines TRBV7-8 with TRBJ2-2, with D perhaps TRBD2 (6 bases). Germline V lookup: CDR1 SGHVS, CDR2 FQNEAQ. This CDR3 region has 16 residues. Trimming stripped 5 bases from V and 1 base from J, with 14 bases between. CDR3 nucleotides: TGTGCCAGCAGCCAAGTTGGAGGGGAGAACACCGGGGAGCTGTTTTTT. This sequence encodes CASSQVGGENTGELFF.

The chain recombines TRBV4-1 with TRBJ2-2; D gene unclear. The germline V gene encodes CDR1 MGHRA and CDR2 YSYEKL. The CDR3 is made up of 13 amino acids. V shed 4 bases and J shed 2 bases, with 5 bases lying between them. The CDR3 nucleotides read TGCGCCAGCAGCCTATCCAACACCGGGGAGCTGTTTTTT. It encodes CASSLSNTGELFF.